This T cell receptor (beta chain) is drawn from a study of graft-versus-host responses after intestinal transplantation. Concerning this clone itself: The antigen is undetermined.

The data were produced by immunoSEQ multiplex PCR, yet TCRdb's version contains in-frame clones alone and is incomplete. The sample includes 65,000 to 85,000 clones, around 86% seen only once; the top ten take around 7.8%. Germline-derived CDR1 and CDR2 are SGHVS and FQNEAQ. The J segment lost 0 bases and the V segment lost 2 bases, leaving 12 bases of the junction unmatched. The CDR3 spans 19 residues. The V and J genes are TRBV7-8 and TRBJ1-4; TRBD1 aligns across 7 bases. The source is a human donor who was the organ donor for an intestinal transplant. Sample: unstimulated CD8+ T cells sorted from spleen or lymph node cells, taken before transplant. This chain's CDR3 is CASSLRQGGTAATNEKLFF. The CDR3 nucleotides read TGTGCCAGCAGCTTACGTCAGGGGGGGACCGCTGCAACTAATGAAAAACTGTTTTTT.